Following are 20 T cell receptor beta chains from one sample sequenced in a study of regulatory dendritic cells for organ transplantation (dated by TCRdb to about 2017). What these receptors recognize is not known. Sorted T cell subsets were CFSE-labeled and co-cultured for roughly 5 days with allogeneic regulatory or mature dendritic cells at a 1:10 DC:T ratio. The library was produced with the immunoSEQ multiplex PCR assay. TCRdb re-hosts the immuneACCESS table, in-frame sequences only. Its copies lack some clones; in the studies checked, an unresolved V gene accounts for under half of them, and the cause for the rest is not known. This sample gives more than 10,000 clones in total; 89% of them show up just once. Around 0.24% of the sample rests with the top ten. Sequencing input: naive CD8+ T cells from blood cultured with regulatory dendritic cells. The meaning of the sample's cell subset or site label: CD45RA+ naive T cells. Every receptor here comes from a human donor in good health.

The CDR3 nucleotides read TGTGCCAGCAGCTTAGGGCAAACTAATGAAAAACTGTTTTTT. This sequence encodes CASSLGQTNEKLFF. V and J are TRBV7-9 and TRBJ1-4; D gene unclear. Looked up from germline, CDR1 is SEHNR and CDR2 is FQNEAQ (reference sequence). This CDR3 has 14 amino acids. Trimming removed 1 base at V and 1 base at J, with 4 bases between.

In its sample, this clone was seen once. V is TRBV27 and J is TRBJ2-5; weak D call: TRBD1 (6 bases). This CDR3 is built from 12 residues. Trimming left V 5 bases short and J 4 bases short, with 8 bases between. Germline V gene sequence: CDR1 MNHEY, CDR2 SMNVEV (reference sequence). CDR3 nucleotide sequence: TGTGCCAGCAGTATGACAGGAGAGACCCAGTACTTC. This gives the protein CASSMTGETQYF.

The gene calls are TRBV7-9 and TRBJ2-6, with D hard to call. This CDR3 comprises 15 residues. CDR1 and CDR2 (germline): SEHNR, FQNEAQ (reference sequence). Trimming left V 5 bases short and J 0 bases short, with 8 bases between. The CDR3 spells CASSRSSSGANVLTF. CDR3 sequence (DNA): TGTGCCAGCAGCCGCAGCAGCTCTGGGGCCAACGTCCTGACTTTC.

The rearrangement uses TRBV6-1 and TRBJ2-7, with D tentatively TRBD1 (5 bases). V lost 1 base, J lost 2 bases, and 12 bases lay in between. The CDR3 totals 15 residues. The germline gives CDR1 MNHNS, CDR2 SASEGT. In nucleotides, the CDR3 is TGTGCCAGCAGTGAAGGCAGGGCCATAGCCTACGAGCAGTACTTC. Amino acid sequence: CASSEGRAIAYEQYF.

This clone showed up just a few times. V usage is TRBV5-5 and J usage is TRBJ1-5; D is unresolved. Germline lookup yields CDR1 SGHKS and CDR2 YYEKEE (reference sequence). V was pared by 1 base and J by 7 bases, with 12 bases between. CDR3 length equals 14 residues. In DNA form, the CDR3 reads TGTGCCAGCAGCTTGTTAGGTACGGCCCAGCCCCAGCATTTT. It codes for CASSLLGTAQPQHF.

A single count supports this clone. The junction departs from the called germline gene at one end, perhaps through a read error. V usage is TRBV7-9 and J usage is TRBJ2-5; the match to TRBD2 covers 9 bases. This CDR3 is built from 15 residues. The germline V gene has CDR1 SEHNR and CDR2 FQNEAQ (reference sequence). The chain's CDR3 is CASSRSGGRRETQYF. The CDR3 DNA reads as TGTGCCAGCAGTCGTAGCGGGGGCCGGCGGGAGACCCAATACTTC.

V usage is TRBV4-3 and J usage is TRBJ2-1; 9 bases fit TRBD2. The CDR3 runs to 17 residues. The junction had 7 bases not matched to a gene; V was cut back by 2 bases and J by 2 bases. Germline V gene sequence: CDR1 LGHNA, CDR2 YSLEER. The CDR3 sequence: CASSQKGSGGPYNEQFF. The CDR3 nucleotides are TGCGCCAGCAGCCAAAAGGGGAGCGGGGGGCCCTACAATGAGCAGTTCTTC.

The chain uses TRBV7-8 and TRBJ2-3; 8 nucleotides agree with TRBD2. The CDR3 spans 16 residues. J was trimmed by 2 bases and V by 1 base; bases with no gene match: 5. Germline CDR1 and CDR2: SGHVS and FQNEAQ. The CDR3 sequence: CASSLEAGAITDTQYF. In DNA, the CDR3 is TGTGCCAGCAGCTTAGAAGCGGGGGCTATCACAGATACGCAGTATTTT.

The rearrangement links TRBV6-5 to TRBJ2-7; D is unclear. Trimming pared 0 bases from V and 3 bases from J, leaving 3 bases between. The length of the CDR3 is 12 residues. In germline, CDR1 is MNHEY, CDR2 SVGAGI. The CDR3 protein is CASSYSNYEQYF. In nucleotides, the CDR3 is TGTGCCAGCAGTTACTCGAACTACGAGCAGTACTTC.

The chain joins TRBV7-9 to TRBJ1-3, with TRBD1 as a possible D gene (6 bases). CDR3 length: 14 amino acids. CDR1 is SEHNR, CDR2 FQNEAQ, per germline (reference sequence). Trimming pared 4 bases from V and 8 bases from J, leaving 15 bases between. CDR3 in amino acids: CASSSPTGFDTIYF. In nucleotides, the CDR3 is TGTGCCAGCAGCTCGCCGACAGGCTTTGACACCATATATTTT.

This CDR3 is CASSQVTLPGYEQFF. The CDR3 DNA reads as TGCGCCAGCAGCCAAGTAACCCTACCGGGGTATGAGCAGTTCTTC. The genes are TRBV4-1 and TRBJ2-1; TRBD2 is a possible D gene (5 bases). This CDR3 has 15 residues. Germline lookup yields CDR1 MGHRA and CDR2 YSYEKL. Trimming took off 1 base at V and 8 bases at J, with 15 bases between the two ends.

This chain's CDR3 is CSALLAGDYNEQFF. The CDR3 DNA is TGCAGCGCATTACTAGCGGGGGACTACAATGAGCAGTTCTTC. V is TRBV29-1 and J is TRBJ2-1, with 11 bases that match TRBD2. The germline V gene has CDR1 SQVTM and CDR2 ANQGSEA. The CDR3 runs to 14 residues. V lost 7 bases to trimming and J lost 3 bases; unmatched junction nucleotides: 5.

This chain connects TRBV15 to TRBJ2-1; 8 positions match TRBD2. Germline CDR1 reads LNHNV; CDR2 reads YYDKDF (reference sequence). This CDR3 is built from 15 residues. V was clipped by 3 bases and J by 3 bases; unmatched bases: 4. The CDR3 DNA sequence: TGTGCCACCAGCAGTGAGGCGGGGGGCTACAATGAGCAGTTCTTC. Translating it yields CATSSEAGGYNEQFF. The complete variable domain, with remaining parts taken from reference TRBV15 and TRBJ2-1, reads DAMVIQNPRYQVTQFGKPVTLSCSQTLNHNVMYWYQQKSSQAPKLLFHYYDKDFNNEADTPDNFQSRRPNTSFCFLDIRSPGLGDTAMYLCATSSEAGGYNEQFFGPGTRLTVL.

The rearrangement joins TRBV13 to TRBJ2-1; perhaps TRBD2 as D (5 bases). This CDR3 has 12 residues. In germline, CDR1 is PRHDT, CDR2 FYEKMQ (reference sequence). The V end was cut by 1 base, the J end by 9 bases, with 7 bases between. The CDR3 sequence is CASSLDEGEQFF. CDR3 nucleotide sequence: TGTGCCAGCAGCTTAGACGAGGGTGAGCAGTTCTTC.

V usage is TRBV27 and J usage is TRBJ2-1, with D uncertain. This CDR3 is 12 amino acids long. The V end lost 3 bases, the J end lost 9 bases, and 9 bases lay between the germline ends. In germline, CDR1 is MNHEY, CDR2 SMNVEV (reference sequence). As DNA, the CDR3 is TGTGCCAGCAGTTTTTTCGCCGGTGAGCAGTTCTTC. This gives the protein CASSFFAGEQFF.

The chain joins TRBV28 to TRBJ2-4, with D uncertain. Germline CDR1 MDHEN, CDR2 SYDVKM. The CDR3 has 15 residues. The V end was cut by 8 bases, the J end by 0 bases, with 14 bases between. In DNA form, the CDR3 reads TGTGCCAGCGCCCCGGGCCGTGTAGCCAAAAACATTCAGTACTTC. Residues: CASAPGRVAKNIQYF.

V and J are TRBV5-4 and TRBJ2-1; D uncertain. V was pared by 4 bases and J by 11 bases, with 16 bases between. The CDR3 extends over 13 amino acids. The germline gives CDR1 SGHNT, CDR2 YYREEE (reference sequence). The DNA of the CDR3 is TGTGCCAGCAGCAGTTTTTCGGTTGGCCAGCAGTTCTTC. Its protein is CASSSFSVGQQFF.

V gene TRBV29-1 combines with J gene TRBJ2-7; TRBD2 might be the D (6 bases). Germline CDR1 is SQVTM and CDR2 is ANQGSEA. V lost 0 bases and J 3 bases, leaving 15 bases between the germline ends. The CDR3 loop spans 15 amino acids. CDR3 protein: CSVEDESGVDYEQYF. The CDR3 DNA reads TGCAGCGTTGAAGATGAGTCGGGGGTAGACTACGAGCAGTACTTC.

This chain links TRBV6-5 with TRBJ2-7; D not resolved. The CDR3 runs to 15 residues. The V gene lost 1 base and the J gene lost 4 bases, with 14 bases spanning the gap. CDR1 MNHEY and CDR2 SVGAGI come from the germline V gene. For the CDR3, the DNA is TGTGCCAGCAGTTACTTTGCAGGCCAGTCGTACGAGCAGTACTTC. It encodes CASSYFAGQSYEQYF.

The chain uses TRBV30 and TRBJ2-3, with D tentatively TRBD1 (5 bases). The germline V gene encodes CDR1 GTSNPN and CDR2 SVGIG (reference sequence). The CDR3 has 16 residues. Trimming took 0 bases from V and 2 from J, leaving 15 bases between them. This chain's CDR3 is CAWSVDSWGHTDTQYF. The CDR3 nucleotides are TGTGCCTGGAGTGTAGACAGCTGGGGCCACACAGATACGCAGTATTTT. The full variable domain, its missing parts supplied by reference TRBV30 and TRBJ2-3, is SQTIHQWPATLVQPVGSPLSLECTVEGTSNPNLYWYRQAAGRGLQLLFYSVGIGQISSEVPQNLSASRPQDRQFILSSKKLLLSDSGFYLCAWSVDSWGHTDTQYFGPGTRLTVL.